These 22 T cell receptor beta chains were all obtained from the same sample, sequenced in a study of neoadjuvant nivolumab and ipilimumab in lung cancer. Clones were read by immunoSEQ multiplex PCR, and TCRdb kept only the in-frame ones, dropping some. This table has 9,500 to 10,000 clones, 81% appearing once. Sequencing used peripheral blood, obtained before neoadjuvant nivolumab, alone or with ipilimumab. These receptors came from an adult with non-small cell lung cancer.

This chain connects TRBV10-2 to TRBJ1-1, with TRBD1 identical over 7 bases. CDR3 length: 14 residues. The ends lost 2 bases at V and 7 bases at J; junction bases unmatched: 7. Germline values: CDR1 WSHSY, CDR2 SAAADI. Written as DNA, the CDR3 is TGCGCCAGCAGTGAGGACAGGGTGGACCTTGAAGCTTTCTTT. Protein product: CASSEDRVDLEAFF.

As concerns this clone: One end of the junction fails to match germline, which may point to a read error. This chain uses TRBV27 with TRBJ2-2; 8 bases fit TRBD2. Germline values: CDR1 MNHEY, CDR2 SMNVEV (reference sequence). CDR3 length equals 17 residues. The CDR3 DNA follows: TGTGCCAGCAGTTTATCCAGCGGGAGAGGGAACACCGGGAAGCTGTTTTTT. It translates to CASSLSSGRGNTGKLFF.

The V call is TRBV5-1, the J call TRBJ2-2, with 10 bases identical to TRBD2. In germline, CDR1 is SGHRS, CDR2 YFSETQ. CDR3 length equals 18 residues. Trimming removed 3 bases from V and 3 bases from J; junction bases left unmatched: 11. CDR3 amino acids: CASSSLIAGGAHTGELFF. CDR3 sequence (DNA): TGCGCCAGCAGCTCTTTGATAGCGGGAGGCGCGCACACCGGGGAGCTGTTTTTT.

This chain joins TRBV5-1 and TRBJ1-5; a weak D match, TRBD1 (6 bases). Per germline, CDR1 SGHRS and CDR2 YFSETQ. The V and J ends lost 0 bases and 7 bases respectively, with 11 bases between them. This CDR3 contains 14 residues. The CDR3 DNA follows: TGCGCCAGCAGCTTGGAGGGGGTCGGACAGCCCCAGCATTTT. Translation: CASSLEGVGQPQHF.

This clone was observed a few times. The chain couples TRBV7-9 to TRBJ1-1, with D perhaps TRBD1 (5 bases). Trimming took 4 bases from V and 8 from J, leaving 11 bases between them. This CDR3 contains 12 residues. The germline CDR1 and CDR2 sequences are SEHNR and FQNEAQ (reference sequence). CDR3 nucleotides: TGTGCCAGCAGCTCCGGACAAAGGGAAGCTTTCTTT. Protein product: CASSSGQREAFF. The whole variable domain, filled in from reference TRBV7-9 and TRBJ1-1, reads DTGVSQNPRHKITKRGQNVTFRCDPISEHNRLYWYRQTLGQGPEFLTYFQNEAQLEKSRLLSDRFSAERPKGSFSTLEIQRTEQGDSAMYLCASSSGQREAFFGQGTRLTVV.

The genes are TRBV7-3 and TRBJ1-1; possible D gene TRBD1, 5 bases. The CDR3 loop spans 13 amino acids. Germline lookup yields CDR1 SGHTA and CDR2 FQGTGA. The germline V and J ends were trimmed by 3 bases and 6 bases, with 11 bases remaining between them. The chain's CDR3 is CASSLGMGAEAFF. CDR3 DNA sequence: TGTGCCAGCAGCTTGGGGATGGGGGCTGAAGCTTTCTTT.

The chain combines TRBV6-5 with TRBJ1-1; D is unclear. CDR3 length: 14 residues. Germline-derived CDR1 and CDR2 are MNHEY and SVGAGI. V was shortened by 0 bases and J by 1 base, with 6 bases between the two germline ends. DNA of the CDR3: TGTGCCAGCAGTTACTCTCGACCGAACACTGAAGCTTTCTTT. Its protein is CASSYSRPNTEAFF.

The V call is TRBV6-4, the J call TRBJ2-2, with D unclear. CDR1 is MRHNA and CDR2 is SNTAGT in the germline V gene. The CDR3 length is 14 residues. V shed 2 bases and J shed 8 bases, with 12 bases lying between them. In nucleotides, the CDR3 is TGTGCCAGCAGTGACACCACGGAAGGGGGGGAGCTGTTTTTT. This encodes CASSDTTEGGELFF.

The chain employs TRBV5-8 and TRBJ2-3; possible D gene TRBD1, 5 bases. This CDR3 comprises 14 residues. V dropped 3 bases and J dropped 0 bases, with 8 bases sitting between them. Germline V gene lookup returns CDR1 SGHTS and CDR2 YDEGEE. CDR3 sequence reads: CASSWTFSTDTQYF. DNA for the CDR3: TGTGCCAGCAGCTGGACATTTAGCACAGATACGCAGTATTTT. Combining the CDR3 with reference TRBV5-8 and TRBJ2-3 gives the whole variable domain EAGVTQSPTHLIKTRGQQATLRCSPISGHTSVYWYQQALGLGLQFLLWYDEGEERNRGNFPPRFSGRQFPNYSSELNVNALELEDSALYLCASSWTFSTDTQYFGPGTRLTVL.

Only a few counts were recorded for this clone. V usage is TRBV18 and J usage is TRBJ2-7, with 10 bases aligning to TRBD2. Germline V CDR1 and CDR2: KGHSH, LQKENI. The CDR3 length is 14 residues. Trimming cost V 2 bases and J 6 bases; bases outside gene matches: 4. The CDR3 loop is CASSPSGRDGEQYF. The CDR3 region has the DNA TGTGCCAGCTCACCAAGCGGGAGGGACGGCGAGCAGTACTTC. The whole variable domain, remainder taken from reference TRBV18 and TRBJ2-7, is NAGVMQNPRHLVRRRGQEARLRCSPMKGHSHVYWYRQLPEEGLKFMVYLQKENIIDESGMPKERFSAEFPKEGPSILRIQQVVRGDSAAYFCASSPSGRDGEQYFGPGTRLTVT.

The V gene is TRBV4-1, the J gene TRBJ1-5; D gene unclear. The CDR3 totals 17 residues. Germline CDR1 reads MGHRA; CDR2 reads YSYEKL. V was shortened by 1 base and J by 0 bases, with 13 bases between the two germline ends. CDR3 protein: CASSQVGKGYSNQPQHF. As DNA, the CDR3 is TGCGCCAGCAGCCAAGTGGGCAAGGGTTATAGCAATCAGCCCCAGCATTTT.

The J gene is TRBJ2-5, the V gene TRBV7-6; 14 nucleotides match TRBD2. The CDR3 has 17 residues. Losses at the gene ends were 4 bases for V and 5 bases for J; bases not matched to a gene: 9. CDR1 is SGHVS, CDR2 FNYEAQ, per germline. The CDR3 sequence is CASSSPPGTSGSETQYF. CDR3 DNA: TGTGCCAGCAGCTCCCCCCCCGGGACTAGCGGGAGTGAGACCCAGTACTTC.

This rearrangement joins TRBV5-1 to TRBJ2-3; D is undetermined. Trimming removed 7 bases at V and 1 base at J, with 16 bases between. This CDR3 is built from 15 residues. Germline V gene sequence: CDR1 SGHRS, CDR2 YFSETQ. CDR3 sequence reads: CASGPEVVRTDTQYF. In DNA, the CDR3 is TGCGCCAGCGGCCCTGAGGTAGTTCGCACAGATACGCAGTATTTT.

V is TRBV6-1 and J is TRBJ1-3, with D perhaps TRBD1 (5 bases). The CDR3 loop spans 16 amino acids. V dropped 1 base and J dropped 0 bases, with 10 bases sitting between them. CDR1 MNHNS and CDR2 SASEGT come from the germline V gene. The CDR3 DNA reads as TGTGCCAGCAGTGAAGGTTGGGGCCTCTCTGGAAACACCATATATTTT. This codes for CASSEGWGLSGNTIYF.

The chain recombines TRBV9 with TRBJ2-2; a weak D match, TRBD2 (5 bases). Between the trimmed V and J ends, which lost 4 bases and 3 bases, there was a span of 10 bases. The CDR3 has 14 amino acids. Germline CDR1 reads SGDLS; CDR2 reads YYNGEE. Here the CDR3 reads CASSPRAHTGELFF. Here the CDR3 DNA reads TGTGCCAGCAGCCCGCGGGCACACACCGGGGAGCTGTTTTTT.

The chain couples TRBV6-6 to TRBJ1-4; maybe TRBD1 (5 bases). Germline-derived CDR1 and CDR2 are MNHNY and SVGAGI (reference sequence). The CDR3 is 15 amino acids. The germline V and J ends were trimmed by 0 bases and 7 bases, with 12 bases remaining between them. This CDR3 is CASSYSSQGAEKLFF. In DNA, the CDR3 is TGTGCCAGCAGTTACTCGAGTCAAGGGGCTGAAAAACTGTTTTTT.

The rearrangement links TRBV7-2 to TRBJ2-1, with D possibly being TRBD1 (6 bases). The V gene's germline CDR1 is SGHTA and CDR2 FQGNSA. The CDR3 runs 14 residues. The V gene lost 3 bases and the J gene lost 10 bases, with 16 bases spanning the gap. This chain's CDR3 is CASSFGSGVGEQFF. In DNA form, the CDR3 reads TGTGCCAGCAGCTTCGGGTCAGGGGTTGGCGAGCAGTTCTTC.

The genes are TRBV5-1 and TRBJ2-3; a possible D gene is TRBD1 (6 bases). Deletions cut 3 bases from V and 0 bases from J, with 14 bases between. Germline lookup yields CDR1 SGHRS and CDR2 YFSETQ. The CDR3 sequence is 16 residues long. This CDR3 is CASSWAPGTSTDTQYF. Here the CDR3 DNA reads TGCGCCAGCAGCTGGGCCCCGGGGACAAGCACAGATACGCAGTATTTT.

The chain couples TRBV28 to TRBJ2-2, with TRBD2 identical over 8 bases. CDR3 length equals 17 residues. Trimming at V came to 3 bases and at J to 6 bases, leaving 12 bases not matched to a gene. In germline, CDR1 is MDHEN, CDR2 SYDVKM. CDR3 residues: CASSLLPPSGSAGELFF. In nucleotides, the CDR3 is TGTGCCAGCAGTTTGCTCCCCCCCAGCGGGAGCGCCGGGGAGCTGTTTTTT.

V is TRBV11-3 and J is TRBJ1-1, with D unresolved. Trimming left V 0 bases short and J 3 bases short, with 5 bases between. This CDR3 has 13 amino acids. Germline CDR1 is SGHNT and CDR2 is YENEEA. The chain's CDR3 is CASSLEGDTEAFF. The CDR3 region has the DNA TGTGCCAGCAGCTTAGAAGGCGACACTGAAGCTTTCTTT.

This chain's CDR3 is CASSLAGQGANEQFF. CDR3 in DNA: TGTGCCAGCAGCTTAGCCGGACAGGGGGCCAATGAGCAGTTCTTC. V gene TRBV11-3 combines with J gene TRBJ2-1; 11 nucleotides line up with TRBD1. CDR1 is SGHNT and CDR2 is YENEEA in the germline V gene. The CDR3 extends over 15 amino acids. The V and J ends lost 1 base and 6 bases, in that order; junction bases with no gene match: 2.

The rearrangement joins TRBV9 to TRBJ2-1, with D perhaps assigned TRBD1 or TRBD2 (5 bases each). Trimming left V 2 bases short and J 10 bases short, with 10 bases between. Germline CDR1 reads SGDLS; CDR2 reads YYNGEE. CDR3 length: 12 amino acids. CDR3 in amino acids: CASSVGTKEQFF. CDR3 DNA sequence: TGTGCCAGCAGCGTCGGGACGAAGGAGCAGTTCTTC. The variable domain in full, completed from reference TRBV9 and TRBJ2-1, reads DSGVTQTPKHLITATGQRVTLRCSPRSGDLSVYWYQQSLDQGLQFLIQYYNGEERAKGNILERFSAQQFPDLHSELNLSSLELGDSALYFCASSVGTKEQFFGPGTRLTVL.